This TCR beta chain was documented in a study of human T cells and chemical hapten exposure. Study observations and caveats: Patch test score was positively correlated with the counts of PT1 expanded TCRs. Having alopecia, the donors may differ immunologically from healthy people.

Time point denoted: pre-sensitization, week 0. Treatment in this sample: therapeutic diphenylcyclopropenone sensitization with weekly scalp DPC. The ends were cut back, 0 bases at V and 4 bases at J, with 13 bases in the middle. Per germline, CDR1 KGHDR and CDR2 SFDVKD. The CDR3 consists of 16 residues. TCRdb re-called the RACE reads through MiXCR, storing one row per CDR3 protein. Found here are tens of thousands of distinct CDR3 sequences, about 10% of them singletons; the top ten hold less than 6.5%. This clonotype was seen ten or more times. As yet, its antigen is unknown. The specimen was whole blood, collected in connection with sensitization to the hapten diphenylcyclopropenone (DPC). The clonotype was recovered from a man under 40 with alopecia areata. Some clones in this sample may be carry-over from other donors' samples. This sequence joins TRBV24-1 and TRBJ2-3; perhaps TRBD1 as D (6 bases). In DNA, the CDR3 is TGTGCCACCAGTGATTTGGGTCAGGGGAACTCAGATACGCAGTATTTT. It codes for CATSDLGQGNSDTQYF.